The 16 T cell receptor beta chains below come from one sample, sequenced in a study of cytotoxic CD8 clonotypes in ibrutinib-treated CLL. Sequencing used immunoSEQ multiplex PCR; TCRdb keeps in-frame clones, though not all of them. The sample has approximately 120,000 clones, about 50% seen once. The material sequenced was PBMCs, taken after 24 months of ibrutinib treatment. The receptors derive from a human donor with chronic lymphocytic leukemia.

This clone showed up just a few times. The gene calls are TRBV18 and TRBJ1-6; TRBD1 matches at 7 bases. CDR1 is KGHSH and CDR2 is LQKENI in the germline V gene. The CDR3 has 15 residues. The junction had 4 bases not matched to a gene; V was cut back by 2 bases and J by 6 bases. The CDR3 region is CASSPAGQINSPLHF. The CDR3 region has the DNA TGTGCCAGCTCACCAGCGGGACAGATTAATTCACCCCTCCACTTT.

The chain uses TRBV5-4 and TRBJ2-1; 7 bases align to TRBD1. V gave up 0 bases and J gave up 6 bases; unmatched junction bases: 6. This CDR3 is 15 amino acids long. CDR1 is SGHNT, CDR2 YYREEE, per germline (reference sequence). In nucleotides, the CDR3 is TGTGCCAGCAGCTTGGCTGGACAGGCAGTCAATGAGCAGTTCTTC. This codes for CASSLAGQAVNEQFF. Variable domain in full (rest from reference TRBV5-4 and TRBJ2-1): ETGVTQSPTHLIKTRGQQVTLRCSSQSGHNTVSWYQQALGQGPQFIFQYYREEENGRGNFPPRFSGLQFPNYSSELNVNALELDDSALYLCASSLAGQAVNEQFFGPGTRLTVL.

The chain joins TRBV20-1 to TRBJ2-4; D ambiguous. Trimming removed 5 bases from V and 4 bases from J, with 6 bases in between. Germline loops: CDR1 DFQATT, CDR2 SNEGSKA (reference sequence). The CDR3 is 11 residues long. CDR3 nucleotides: TGCAGTGCTCTCCAAAAAAACATTCAGTACTTC. It yields the protein CSALQKNIQYF.

This clone was seen more than once but under ten times. The chain employs TRBV9 and TRBJ1-2, with D uncertain. V dropped 4 bases and J dropped 6 bases, with 10 bases sitting between them. The CDR3 sequence is 12 residues long. Germline V gene lookup returns CDR1 SGDLS and CDR2 YYNGEE. This chain's CDR3 is CASSFRPNGYTF. In DNA, the CDR3 is TGTGCCAGCAGCTTCCGACCAAATGGCTACACCTTC.

This sequence joins TRBV30 and TRBJ2-1; perhaps TRBD2 as D (6 bases). The CDR3 sequence is 15 residues long. The V and J ends lost 3 bases and 6 bases respectively, with 18 bases between them. CDR1 and CDR2 (germline): GTSNPN, SVGIG (reference sequence). The CDR3 coding sequence is TGTGCCTGGAGCTCCGGGACTTATCCTCGCAATGAGCAGTTCTTC. As protein: CAWSSGTYPRNEQFF.

CDR3 residues: CASSVAGGVGYEQYF. The CDR3 bases are TGTGCCAGCAGCGTAGCAGGGGGAGTAGGGTACGAGCAGTACTTC. J is TRBJ2-7 and V is TRBV9, with 7 bases lining up with TRBD1. This CDR3 contains 15 residues. CDR1 SGDLS and CDR2 YYNGEE come from the germline V gene. V was pared by 0 bases and J by 4 bases, with 7 bases of the junction left unmatched.

This chain joins TRBV7-2 and TRBJ1-4; possibly TRBD1 for D (6 bases). The germline V gene encodes CDR1 SGHTA and CDR2 FQGNSA. The V end was cut by 6 bases, the J end by 7 bases, with 18 bases between. This CDR3 is built from 15 residues. CDR3 protein: CASSLTGLMGEKLFF. In nucleotides, the CDR3 is TGTGCCAGCAGTCTTACAGGGTTAATGGGTGAAAAACTGTTTTTT.

V gene TRBV7-9 combines with J gene TRBJ1-1, with D unresolved. Trimming cost V 5 bases and J 1 base, with 11 bases left between them. This CDR3 spans 14 amino acids. In germline, CDR1 is SEHNR, CDR2 FQNEAQ (reference sequence). The CDR3 region is CASSHPQKNTEAFF. The CDR3 nucleotides read TGTGCCAGCAGCCATCCACAAAAGAACACTGAAGCTTTCTTT. Supplemented by reference TRBV7-9 and TRBJ1-1, the full variable domain reads DTGVSQNPRHKITKRGQNVTFRCDPISEHNRLYWYRQTLGQGPEFLTYFQNEAQLEKSRLLSDRFSAERPKGSFSTLEIQRTEQGDSAMYLCASSHPQKNTEAFFGQGTRLTVV.

This chain joins TRBV30 and TRBJ1-2; D gene ambiguous. Germline V gene lookup returns CDR1 GTSNPN and CDR2 SVGIG (reference sequence). Trimming removed 1 base at V and 4 bases at J, with 13 bases between. The CDR3 runs 14 residues. The CDR3 is CAWSATGLGYGYTF. The CDR3 coding sequence is TGTGCCTGGAGTGCTACGGGGTTAGGCTATGGCTACACCTTC.

The rearrangement joins TRBV11-2 to TRBJ2-7, with TRBD2 identical over 9 bases. CDR1 is SGHAT and CDR2 is FQNNGV in the germline V gene. The CDR3 covers 17 residues. V dropped 5 bases and J dropped 5; count of bases not matched to a gene: 16. The CDR3 is CASSLAGGGAPLNEQYF. The CDR3 DNA follows: TGTGCCAGCAGCCTAGCTGGCGGGGGGGCCCCTTTGAACGAGCAGTACTTC.

There are a few counts of this clone. V gene TRBV5-5 combines with J gene TRBJ1-2, with 9 bases identical to TRBD1. The CDR3 has 14 amino acids. Germline V CDR1 and CDR2: SGHKS, YYEKEE (reference sequence). V shed 3 bases, J shed 7 bases, and the junction held 7 bases outside the gene matches. The CDR3: CASSSGTGSFGYTF. As DNA, the CDR3 is TGTGCCAGCAGCTCCGGGACAGGGAGCTTTGGCTACACCTTC.

The rearrangement links TRBV25-1 to TRBJ2-7; D is undetermined. The CDR3 runs 13 residues. Germline CDR1 and CDR2: MGHDK and SYGVNS. The germline V and J ends were trimmed by 1 base and 4 bases, with 8 bases remaining between them. The CDR3 DNA sequence: TGTGCCAGCAGTGAATTCGCCCCTTACGAGCAGTACTTC. Translated: CASSEFAPYEQYF.

The V and J genes are TRBV7-9 and TRBJ1-5; D ambiguous. The CDR3 loop spans 18 amino acids. V was cut by 4 bases and J by 1 base, with 20 bases left in between. Germline loops: CDR1 SEHNR, CDR2 FQNEAQ (reference sequence). This chain's CDR3 is CASSSTVGNSGSNQPQHF. CDR3 bases: TGTGCCAGCAGCTCTACTGTGGGGAACAGCGGGAGCAATCAGCCCCAGCATTTT. The full variable domain, completed using reference TRBV7-9 and TRBJ1-5, is DTGVSQNPRHKITKRGQNVTFRCDPISEHNRLYWYRQTLGQGPEFLTYFQNEAQLEKSRLLSDRFSAERPKGSFSTLEIQRTEQGDSAMYLCASSSTVGNSGSNQPQHFGDGTRLSIL.

In its sample, this clone was seen a few times. The gene calls are TRBV6-6 and TRBJ2-1; 9 bases align to TRBD1. CDR1 is MNHNY and CDR2 is SVGAGI in the germline V gene (reference sequence). The CDR3 covers 15 residues. The J segment lost 9 bases and the V segment lost 2 bases, leaving 8 bases of the junction unmatched. The CDR3 reads CASSYGTGKAGEQFF. Here the CDR3 DNA reads TGTGCCAGCAGTTACGGGACAGGGAAGGCTGGTGAGCAGTTCTTC.

The chain is built from TRBV10-2 and TRBJ1-2, with a possible D match to TRBD1 (6 bases). CDR1 WSHSY and CDR2 SAAADI come from the germline V gene. Trimming pared 10 bases from V and 4 bases from J, leaving 19 bases between. The CDR3 is made up of 14 amino acids. The CDR3 region is CATLTSGGTYGYTF. The DNA of the CDR3 is TGCGCCACTCTTACGTCTGGGGGCACCTATGGCTACACCTTC.

A word on this clone: The same CDR3 is also encoded by other DNA sequences in this sample. The chain recombines TRBV11-3 with TRBJ1-1; D gene uncertain. The CDR3 runs to 14 residues. CDR1 SGHNT and CDR2 YENEEA come from the germline V gene. V was pared by 1 base and J by 1 base, with 7 bases between. The DNA of the CDR3 is TGTGCCAGCAGCTTAGCAACGGGGAACACTGAAGCTTTCTTT. Translation: CASSLATGNTEAFF.